The present T cell receptor beta chain was sequenced within a study of vaccination effects on CD4 cells after COVID-19. Study outcomes and limitations: Only 1 of 255 vaccine-induced clones from healthy vaccinees cross-reacted with common cold coronaviruses. Substantial clonal contraction characterized both infection- and vaccine-induced clones late after vaccination.

Per the germline V gene, CDR1 is MDHEN and CDR2 is SYDVKM. V lost 8 bases and J lost 2, with 6 bases in between. This CDR3 region has 11 residues. The assay was immunoSEQ multiplex PCR, and TCRdb's table has in-frame clones only and misses some. Here the sample spans some 22,000 clones, 73% being singletons. To note about this clone: No antigen is known for it.

Expansion with viral peptide pools was applied to antigen-specific CD4+ T cells by the ViraFEST assay prior to sequencing. Cells that had been cultured for roughly 9 days were the source of isolated CD4+ T cells. Having tested negative for nucleocapsid antibodies, the vaccine recipients showed no prior SARS-CoV-2 infection. It was with roughly 9.5 IU/ml IL-2 and about 10 ug/ml peptides that around 1.9 million PBMC per well were cultured. This TCR came from a human donor who received a COVID-19 vaccine. The V gene is TRBV28, the J gene TRBJ1-2, with D unclear. The sequencing here drew on CD4+ T cells from PBMCs cultured with HCoV-NL63 spike peptides, taken before COVID-19 vaccination. The CDR3 DNA sequence: TGTGCCAGCGACGGAAACTATGGCTACACCTTC. Protein product: CASDGNYGYTF.